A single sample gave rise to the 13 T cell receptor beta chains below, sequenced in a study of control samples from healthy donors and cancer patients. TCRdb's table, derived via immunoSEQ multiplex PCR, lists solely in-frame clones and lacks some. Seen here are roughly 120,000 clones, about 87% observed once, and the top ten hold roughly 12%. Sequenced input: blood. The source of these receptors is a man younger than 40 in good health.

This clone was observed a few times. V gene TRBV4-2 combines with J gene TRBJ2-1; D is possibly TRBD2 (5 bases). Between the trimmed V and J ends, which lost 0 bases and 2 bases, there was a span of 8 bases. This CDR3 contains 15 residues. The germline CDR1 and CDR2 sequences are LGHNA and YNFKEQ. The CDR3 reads CASSQETGTYNEQFF. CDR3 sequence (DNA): TGTGCCAGCAGCCAAGAAACGGGGACCTACAATGAGCAGTTCTTC.

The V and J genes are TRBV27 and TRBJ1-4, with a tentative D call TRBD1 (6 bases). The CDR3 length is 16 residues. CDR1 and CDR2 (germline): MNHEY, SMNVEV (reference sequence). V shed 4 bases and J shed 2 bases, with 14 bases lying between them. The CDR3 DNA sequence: TGTGCCAGCAGTTCCTCTGTACAGGGCACTAATGAAAAACTGTTTTTT. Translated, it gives CASSSSVQGTNEKLFF.

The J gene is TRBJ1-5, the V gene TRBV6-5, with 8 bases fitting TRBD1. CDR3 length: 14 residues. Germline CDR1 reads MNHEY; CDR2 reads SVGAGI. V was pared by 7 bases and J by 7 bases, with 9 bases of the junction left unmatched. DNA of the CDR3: TGTGCCAGCACCGCCTACAGGGGGGAACAGCCCCAGCATTTT. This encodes CASTAYRGEQPQHF.

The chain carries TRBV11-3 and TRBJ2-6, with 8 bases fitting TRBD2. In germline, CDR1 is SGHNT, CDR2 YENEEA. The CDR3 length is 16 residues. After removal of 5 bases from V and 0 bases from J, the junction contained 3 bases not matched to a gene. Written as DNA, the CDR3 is TGTGCCAGCAGCCAGCGGGGGAGCTCTGGGGCCAACGTCCTGACTTTC. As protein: CASSQRGSSGANVLTF. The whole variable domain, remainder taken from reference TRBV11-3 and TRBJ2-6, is EAGVVQSPRYKIIEKKQPVAFWCNPISGHNTLYWYLQNLGQGPELLIRYENEEAVDDSQLPKDRFSAERLKGVDSTLKIQPAELGDSAVYLCASSQRGSSGANVLTFGAGSRLTVL.

The CDR3 loop is CAISSQFSVGYGYTF. The CDR3 DNA is TGTGCCATCAGTTCACAGTTTTCGGTGGGCTATGGCTACACCTTC. The chain uses TRBV10-3 and TRBJ1-2; unclear D gene. The CDR3 contains 15 residues. The V end lost 5 bases, the J end lost 4 bases, and 17 bases lay between the germline ends. Looked up from germline, CDR1 is ENHRY and CDR2 is SYGVKD.

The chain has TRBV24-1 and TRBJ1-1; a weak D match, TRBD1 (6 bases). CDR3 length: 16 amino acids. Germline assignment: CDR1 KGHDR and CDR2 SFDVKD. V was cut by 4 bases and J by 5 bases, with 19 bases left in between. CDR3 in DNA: TGTGCCACCAGTGAGGGTAGGGGGACCCCCCGGACTGAAGCTTTCTTT. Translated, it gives CATSEGRGTPRTEAFF.

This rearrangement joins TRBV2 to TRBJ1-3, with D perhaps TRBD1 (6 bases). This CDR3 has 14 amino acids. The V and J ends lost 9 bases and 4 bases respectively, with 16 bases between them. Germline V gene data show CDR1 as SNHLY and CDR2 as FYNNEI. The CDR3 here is CASTTGQGGNTIYF. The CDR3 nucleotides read TGTGCCAGTACAACAGGGCAAGGGGGAAACACCATATATTTT. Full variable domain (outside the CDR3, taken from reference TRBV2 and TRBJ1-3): EPEVTQTPSHQVTQMGQEVILRCVPISNHLYFYWYRQILGQKVEFLVSFYNNEISEKSEIFDDQFSVERPDGSNFTLKIRSTKLEDSAMYFCASTTGQGGNTIYFGEGSWLTVV.

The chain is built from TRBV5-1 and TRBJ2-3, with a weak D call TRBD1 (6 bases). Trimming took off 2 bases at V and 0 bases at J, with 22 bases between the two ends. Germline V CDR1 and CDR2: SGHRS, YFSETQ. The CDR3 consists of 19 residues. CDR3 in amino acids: CASSFPWAGRGQSTDTQYF. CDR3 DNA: TGCGCCAGCAGCTTTCCCTGGGCGGGCCGGGGACAAAGCACAGATACGCAGTATTTT.

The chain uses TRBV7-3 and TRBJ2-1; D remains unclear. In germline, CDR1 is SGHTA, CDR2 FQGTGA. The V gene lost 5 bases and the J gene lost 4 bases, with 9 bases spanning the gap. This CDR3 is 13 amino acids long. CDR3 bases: TGTGCCAGCAGCGTCAGTATTTACAATGAGCAGTTCTTC. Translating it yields CASSVSIYNEQFF.

CDR3 coding DNA: TGTGCCAGCAGCCCAGGGGGACATTACAATGAGCAGTTCTTC. Encoded protein: CASSPGGHYNEQFF. V usage is TRBV3-1 (or the pseudogene TRBV3-2) and J usage is TRBJ2-1, with 7 nucleotides matching TRBD1. J was trimmed by 4 bases and V by 4 bases; bases with no gene match: 4. Germline values: CDR1 LGHDT, CDR2 YNNKEL (reference sequence). This CDR3 has 14 residues.

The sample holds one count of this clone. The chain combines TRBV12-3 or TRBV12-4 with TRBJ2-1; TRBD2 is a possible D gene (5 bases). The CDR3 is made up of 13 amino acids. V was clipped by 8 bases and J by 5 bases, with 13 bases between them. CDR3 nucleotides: TGTGCCAGCTGGCTCGGGGTACACAATGAGCAGTTCTTC. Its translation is CASWLGVHNEQFF.

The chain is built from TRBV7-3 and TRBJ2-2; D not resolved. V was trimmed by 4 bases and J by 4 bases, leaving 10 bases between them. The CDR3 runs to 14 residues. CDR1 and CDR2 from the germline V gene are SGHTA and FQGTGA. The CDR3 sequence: CASSSTPRTGELFF. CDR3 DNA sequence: TGTGCCAGCAGCTCGACCCCACGCACCGGGGAGCTGTTTTTT.

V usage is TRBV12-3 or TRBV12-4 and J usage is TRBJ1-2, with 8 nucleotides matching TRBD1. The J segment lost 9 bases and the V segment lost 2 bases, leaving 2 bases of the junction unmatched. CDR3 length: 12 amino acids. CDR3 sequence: CASSLQGASYTF. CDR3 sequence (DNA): TGTGCCAGCAGTTTACAGGGGGCAAGCTACACCTTC.